What follows are 30 T cell receptor beta chains derived from one specimen sequenced in a study of blood T cell repertoires in COVID-19. Assay: immunoSEQ multiplex PCR; the TCRdb copy retains only in-frame clones and omits some. The sample has 90,000 to 100,000 clones; 90% are singletons. Sequencing was carried out using peripheral blood. These TCRs come from a man between 50 and 59 years old with acute or convalescent COVID-19.

The V and J genes are TRBV6-5 and TRBJ2-7; 8 bases map to TRBD2. Germline V gene data show CDR1 as MNHEY and CDR2 as SVGAGI. The CDR3 totals 13 residues. V gave up 7 bases and J gave up 2 bases; unmatched junction bases: 4. CDR3 region: CASKTSGTYEQYF. The CDR3 DNA reads TGTGCCAGCAAAACTAGCGGCACCTACGAGCAGTACTTC.

CDR3 sequence (DNA): TGTGCCAGTAGTTCCTCACTCGCGAACACCGGGGAGCTGTTTTTT. Amino acid sequence: CASSSSLANTGELFF. The rearrangement uses TRBV19 and TRBJ2-2; D unresolved. The CDR3 runs to 15 residues. From germline, CDR1 is LNHDA and CDR2 SQIVND (reference sequence). V lost 5 bases, J lost 0 bases, and 10 bases lay in between.

The chain joins TRBV27 to TRBJ2-1; 7 nucleotides align to TRBD2. V trimming: 3 bases; J trimming: 6 bases; junction bases outside the gene matches: 5. There are 14 residues in the CDR3. The germline V gene encodes CDR1 MNHEY and CDR2 SMNVEV (reference sequence). CDR3 sequence reads: CASSLGAGPNEQFF. The CDR3 DNA is TGTGCCAGCAGTTTGGGAGCGGGACCCAATGAGCAGTTCTTC.

This chain connects TRBV9 to TRBJ2-4; D is undetermined. This CDR3 region has 13 residues. Germline V gene lookup returns CDR1 SGDLS and CDR2 YYNGEE. The V and J ends lost 0 bases and 5 bases respectively, with 6 bases between them. The CDR3 protein is CASSVGSENIQYF. CDR3 in DNA: TGTGCCAGCAGCGTAGGTAGTGAAAACATTCAGTACTTC.

This rearrangement joins TRBV7-2 to TRBJ1-2; D ambiguous. Germline V gene data show CDR1 as SGHTA and CDR2 as FQGNSA. The CDR3 contains 14 residues. Trimming stripped 1 base from V and 3 bases from J, with 9 bases between. CDR3 sequence reads: CASSLESDYYGYTF. The CDR3, as DNA: TGTGCCAGCAGCTTAGAGTCGGACTACTATGGCTACACCTTC.

This clone came up once. This chain connects TRBV7-2 to TRBJ1-1; TRBD1 aligns across 9 bases. The CDR3 loop spans 15 amino acids. After removal of 4 bases from V and 1 base from J, the junction contained 4 bases not matched to a gene. Per germline, CDR1 SGHTA and CDR2 FQGNSA. CDR3 sequence: CASSSWGQGNTEAFF. CDR3 coding DNA: TGTGCCAGCAGCTCCTGGGGACAGGGGAACACTGAAGCTTTCTTT.

The chain has TRBV5-1 and TRBJ2-7, with a weak D call TRBD1 (5 bases). Trimming took 4 bases from V and 2 from J, leaving 13 bases between them. The CDR3 extends over 14 amino acids. The germline V gene has CDR1 SGHRS and CDR2 YFSETQ. The CDR3 region is CASSEQVLTYEQYF. The CDR3 DNA follows: TGCGCCAGCAGCGAACAGGTCCTAACCTACGAGCAGTACTTC.

The chain uses TRBV9 and TRBJ1-3; D call uncertain. The germline CDR1 and CDR2 sequences are SGDLS and YYNGEE. The CDR3 spans 14 residues. Trimming left V 2 bases short and J 0 bases short, with 6 bases between. The CDR3 coding sequence is TGTGCCAGCAGCGTCGACTACTCTGGAAACACCATATATTTT. Protein sequence: CASSVDYSGNTIYF.

A single count supports this clone. This sequence joins TRBV30 and TRBJ2-1; tentative D call: TRBD2 (5 bases). CDR3 size: 13 residues. V shed 5 bases and J shed 0 bases, with 8 bases lying between them. Germline V CDR1 and CDR2: GTSNPN, SVGIG (reference sequence). The CDR3 DNA reads TGTGCCTGGTTCGGAGGCTCCTACAATGAGCAGTTCTTC. Protein: CAWFGGSYNEQFF.

The rearrangement links TRBV7-2 to TRBJ2-7, with a tentative D call TRBD1 (6 bases). The CDR3 extends over 14 amino acids. V lost 1 base and J lost 6, with 13 bases in between. In germline, CDR1 is SGHTA, CDR2 FQGNSA. The CDR3: CASSLGRGLLEQYF. The CDR3 bases are TGTGCCAGCAGCTTAGGCAGGGGTCTCCTCGAGCAGTACTTC.

V is TRBV19 and J is TRBJ2-1, with D possibly matching TRBD1 (6 bases). V shed 5 bases and J shed 6 bases, with 11 bases lying between them. The CDR3 is made up of 13 amino acids. Germline V CDR1 and CDR2: LNHDA, SQIVND (reference sequence). CDR3 residues: CASSGGRGNEQFF. The CDR3 DNA follows: TGTGCCAGTAGTGGAGGCAGGGGCAATGAGCAGTTCTTC.

This clone was counted a single time. The J gene is TRBJ2-7, the V gene TRBV3-1 (or the pseudogene TRBV3-2); 8 nucleotides line up with TRBD2. Germline trimming cut 3 bases from V and 4 bases from J; bases unmatched to any gene: 8. There are 15 residues in the CDR3. Germline V lookup: CDR1 LGHDT, CDR2 YNNKEL (reference sequence). For the CDR3, the DNA is TGTGCCAGCAGCCACGGGGGGGCCTTCCCTTACGAGCAGTACTTC. It translates to CASSHGGAFPYEQYF.

The gene calls are TRBV3-1 (or the pseudogene TRBV3-2) and TRBJ1-3, with 8 nucleotides matching TRBD1. J lost 2 bases, V lost 2 bases, and 2 bases had no gene match. The germline V gene encodes CDR1 LGHDT and CDR2 YNNKEL (reference sequence). The CDR3 consists of 15 residues. The DNA of the CDR3 is TGTGCCAGCAGCCAACGGACAGGGACTGGAAACACCATATATTTT. This sequence encodes CASSQRTGTGNTIYF.

This chain links TRBV29-1 with TRBJ2-1, with TRBD2 as a possible D gene (5 bases). CDR3 length: 11 residues. CDR1 and CDR2 (germline): SQVTM, ANQGSEA. V dropped 7 bases and J dropped 12 bases, with 16 bases sitting between them. The CDR3 DNA reads TGCAGCGGGTCCTTGGGAGACGGGCAGTTCTTC. This sequence encodes CSGSLGDGQFF.

CDR3 bases: TGCGCCAGCACGGTTGGAGCAGATACGCAGTATTTT. It is translated as CASTVGADTQYF. V and J are TRBV5-1 and TRBJ2-3; no reliable D call. Germline values: CDR1 SGHRS, CDR2 YFSETQ. Between the trimmed V and J ends, which lost 6 bases and 4 bases, there was a span of 9 bases. CDR3 length equals 12 residues.

This clone was counted a few times. The chain couples TRBV5-4 to TRBJ2-1; a weak D match, TRBD2 (5 bases). Germline lookup yields CDR1 SGHNT and CDR2 YYREEE (reference sequence). The CDR3 consists of 14 residues. V was shortened by 2 bases and J by 5 bases, with 11 bases between the two germline ends. For the CDR3, the DNA is TGTGCCAGCAGCTTCCCGGAGGAGAACAATGAGCAGTTCTTC. This codes for CASSFPEENNEQFF. The variable domain in full, completed from reference TRBV5-4 and TRBJ2-1, reads ETGVTQSPTHLIKTRGQQVTLRCSSQSGHNTVSWYQQALGQGPQFIFQYYREEENGRGNFPPRFSGLQFPNYSSELNVNALELDDSALYLCASSFPEENNEQFFGPGTRLTVL.

V is TRBV5-1 and J is TRBJ1-2, with TRBD1 identical over 10 bases. Looked up from germline, CDR1 is SGHRS and CDR2 is YFSETQ. The length of the CDR3 is 14 residues. V lost 4 bases to trimming and J lost 3 bases; unmatched junction nucleotides: 3. This chain's CDR3 is CASSLGTGDYGYTF. CDR3 in DNA: TGCGCCAGCAGCCTCGGGACAGGGGACTATGGCTACACCTTC.

This clone has only a few counts. The chain recombines TRBV24-1 with TRBJ2-1; 14 nucleotides line up with TRBD2. Germline V gene data show CDR1 as KGHDR and CDR2 as SFDVKD. This CDR3 contains 16 residues. Trimming removed 4 bases from V and 6 bases from J; junction bases left unmatched: 4. DNA for the CDR3: TGTGCCACCAGTGAGGGACTAGCGGGAGTAGGCAATGAGCAGTTCTTC. Protein product: CATSEGLAGVGNEQFF.

CDR3 nucleotide sequence: TGCGCCAGCAGCCAAGATACCGGACTAGCGGGAGGGTACCCAGATACGCAGTATTTT. This encodes CASSQDTGLAGGYPDTQYF. The chain combines TRBV4-3 with TRBJ2-3, with TRBD2 identical over 15 bases. The CDR3 is 19 residues long. Unmatched junction bases numbered 8, after V lost 0 bases and J lost 4 bases. Germline CDR1 and CDR2: LGHNA and YSLEER.

This chain links TRBV14 with TRBJ2-1; TRBD2 agrees at 14 bases. Germline CDR1 and CDR2: SGHDN and FVKESK. CDR3 size: 17 residues. Trimming cost V 3 bases and J 6 bases; bases outside gene matches: 7. For the CDR3, the DNA is TGTGCCAGCAGCCAGGGGACTAGCGGGAGTACGGGCAATGAGCAGTTCTTC. Translated: CASSQGTSGSTGNEQFF.

The genes are TRBV6-5 and TRBJ1-1; D is uncertain. The CDR3 consists of 15 residues. Germline V gene sequence: CDR1 MNHEY, CDR2 SVGAGI. Trimming cost V 0 bases and J 3 bases, with 11 bases left between them. The CDR3 DNA is TGTGCCAGCAGTTACTCTTGGGCGGGTGACACTGAAGCTTTCTTT. It yields the protein CASSYSWAGDTEAFF.

CDR3 in DNA: TGTGCCAGTAGTACCCTGACAGGGGCCGGGGAGCTGTTTTTT. It specifies CASSTLTGAGELFF. The rearrangement links TRBV19 to TRBJ2-2, with TRBD1 matching over 8 bases. The CDR3 contains 14 residues. Germline values: CDR1 LNHDA, CDR2 SQIVND (reference sequence). With 4 bases clipped from V and 6 bases from J, the junction kept 4 bases outside the gene matches.

The chain recombines TRBV5-4 with TRBJ2-2, with TRBD2 identical over 8 bases. The CDR3 runs to 14 residues. V lost 7 bases, J lost 1 base, and 3 bases stayed unmatched. Looked up from germline, CDR1 is SGHNT and CDR2 is YYREEE (reference sequence). The CDR3 coding sequence is TGTGCCAGCCGAAGCGGGGGGAACACCGGGGAGCTGTTTTTT. Its protein is CASRSGGNTGELFF.

The genes are TRBV7-9 and TRBJ2-7, with TRBD2 matching 11 bases. V trimming: 3 bases; J trimming: 5 bases; junction bases outside the gene matches: 6. The CDR3 runs 15 residues. From germline, CDR1 is SEHNR and CDR2 FQNEAQ (reference sequence). The chain's CDR3 is CASSLIAGGPHEQYF. The CDR3 DNA sequence: TGTGCCAGCAGCTTGATAGCGGGAGGGCCCCACGAGCAGTACTTC.

This rearrangement joins TRBV2 to TRBJ2-1; the match to TRBD1 covers 7 bases. This CDR3 spans 13 amino acids. Germline loops: CDR1 SNHLY, CDR2 FYNNEI. J was trimmed by 6 bases and V by 4 bases; bases with no gene match: 3. The CDR3 reads CASSGAGGNEQFF. The CDR3 coding sequence is TGTGCCAGCAGTGGGGCAGGGGGCAATGAGCAGTTCTTC.

The gene calls are TRBV6-1 and TRBJ1-2; the D is unclear. The CDR3 totals 12 residues. CDR1 is MNHNS and CDR2 is SASEGT in the germline V gene. The V and J ends lost 5 bases and 0 bases respectively, with 4 bases between them. In DNA form, the CDR3 reads TGTGCCAGCAGTCTAGCTAACTATGGCTACACCTTC. This encodes CASSLANYGYTF.

The V and J genes are TRBV24-1 and TRBJ1-5; 10 bases fit TRBD1. Germline assignment: CDR1 KGHDR and CDR2 SFDVKD. The CDR3 length is 13 residues. V was clipped by 7 bases and J by 6 bases; unmatched bases: 2. The CDR3 DNA reads as TGTGCCACCAGCCGGGACAGGGGTCAGCCCCAGCATTTT. Translated, it gives CATSRDRGQPQHF.

CDR3 in DNA: TGCGCCAGCAGCCAGGGACAGAGGGACTACAATGAGCAGTTCTTC. This translates into CASSQGQRDYNEQFF. V gene TRBV4-3 combines with J gene TRBJ2-1; TRBD1 matches 7 bases. The J segment lost 3 bases and the V segment lost 3 bases, leaving 5 bases of the junction unmatched. CDR1 is LGHNA and CDR2 is YSLEER in the germline V gene. The CDR3 runs 15 residues.

The chain uses TRBV27 and TRBJ1-1, with TRBD1 matching over 9 bases. Germline V CDR1 and CDR2: MNHEY, SMNVEV (reference sequence). The ends lost 6 bases at V and 1 base at J; junction bases unmatched: 9. There are 16 residues in the CDR3. The CDR3 region is CASSLNPGQGNTEAFF. The CDR3 DNA sequence: TGTGCCAGCAGCCTAAATCCGGGACAGGGGAACACTGAAGCTTTCTTT.

The chain carries TRBV6-6 and TRBJ1-3; maybe TRBD1 (5 bases). Trimming left V 5 bases short and J 4 bases short, with 12 bases between. The germline V gene encodes CDR1 MNHNY and CDR2 SVGAGI (reference sequence). The CDR3 sequence is 14 residues long. The CDR3 here is CASSQGEGGNTIYF. The DNA for the CDR3 is TGTGCCAGCAGTCAGGGAGAAGGGGGAAACACCATATATTTT.